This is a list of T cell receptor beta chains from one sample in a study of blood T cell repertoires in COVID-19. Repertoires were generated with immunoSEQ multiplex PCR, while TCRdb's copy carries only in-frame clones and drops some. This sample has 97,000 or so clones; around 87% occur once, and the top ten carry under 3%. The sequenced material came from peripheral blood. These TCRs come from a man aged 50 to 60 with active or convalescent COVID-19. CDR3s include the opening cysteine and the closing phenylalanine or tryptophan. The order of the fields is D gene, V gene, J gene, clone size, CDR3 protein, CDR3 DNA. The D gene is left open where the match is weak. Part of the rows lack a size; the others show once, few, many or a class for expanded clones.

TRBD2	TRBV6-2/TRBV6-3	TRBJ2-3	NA	CASSLVGTEGRDGTQYF	TGTGCCAGCAGCTTGGTCGGGACCGAAGGGAGGGACGGGACGCAGTATTTT
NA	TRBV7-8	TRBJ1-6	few	CASSADWDSPLHF	TGTGCCAGCAGCGCTGACTGGGATTCACCCCTCCACTTT
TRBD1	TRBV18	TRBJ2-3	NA	CASSPGTGGGTDTQYF	TGTGCCAGCTCACCCGGGACAGGGGGAGGCACAGATACGCAGTATTTT
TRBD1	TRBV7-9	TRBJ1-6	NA	CASSPDRETSPLHF	TGTGCCAGCAGCCCAGACAGGGAAACTTCACCCCTCCACTTT
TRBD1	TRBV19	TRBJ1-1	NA	CASSSYRGGNTEAFF	TGTGCCAGTAGTAGCTACAGGGGCGGGAACACTGAAGCTTTCTTT
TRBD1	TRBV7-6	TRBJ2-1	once	CASSSRQGYNEQFF	TGTGCCAGCAGCTCCAGACAGGGCTACAATGAGCAGTTCTTC
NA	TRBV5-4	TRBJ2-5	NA	CASSPLVGGQETQYF	TGTGCCAGCAGCCCGCTTGTGGGGGGTCAAGAGACCCAGTACTTC
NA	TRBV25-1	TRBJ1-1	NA	CASKGETNTEAFF	TGTGCCAGCAAGGGGGAAACTAACACTGAAGCTTTCTTT
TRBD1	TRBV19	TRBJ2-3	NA	CASSIEMGTGGSDTQYF	TGTGCCAGTAGTATAGAAATGGGGACAGGGGGCTCAGATACGCAGTATTTT
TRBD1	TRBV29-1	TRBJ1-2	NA	CSVRTGIEGYGYTF	TGCAGCGTTCGGACAGGGATTGAAGGCTATGGCTACACCTTC
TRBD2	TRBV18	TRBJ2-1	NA	CASSPRLAESYNEQFF	TGTGCCAGCTCACCCCGACTAGCGGAATCCTACAATGAGCAGTTCTTC
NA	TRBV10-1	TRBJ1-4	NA	CAGFRGLVKTNEKLFF	TGCGCCGGCTTCCGGGGGTTGGTAAAAACTAATGAAAAACTGTTTTTT
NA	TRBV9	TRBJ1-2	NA	CASSAAQGNYGYTF	TGTGCCAGCAGCGCCGCCCAGGGTAACTATGGCTACACCTTC
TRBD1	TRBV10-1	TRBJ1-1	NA	CASSFGQGVNTEAFF	TGCGCCAGCAGTTTTGGACAGGGGGTGAACACTGAAGCTTTCTTT
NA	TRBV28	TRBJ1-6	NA	CASLYRVGSPLHF	TGTGCCAGCCTTTACAGGGTCGGTTCACCCCTCCACTTT
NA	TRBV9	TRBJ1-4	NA	CASSTGTGRGEKLFF	TGTGCCAGCAGCACCGGGACGGGGAGGGGTGAAAAACTGTTTTTT
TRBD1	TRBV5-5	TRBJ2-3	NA	CASSWGSGDRAAGTQYF	TGTGCCAGCAGCTGGGGGTCGGGGGACAGGGCCGCCGGAACGCAGTATTTT
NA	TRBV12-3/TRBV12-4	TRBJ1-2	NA	CASSLLSNYGYTF	TGTGCCAGCAGTTTACTCTCTAACTATGGCTACACCTTC
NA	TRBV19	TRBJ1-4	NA	CASSISGSREKLFF	TGTGCCAGTAGTATATCCGGGTCACGTGAAAAACTGTTTTTT
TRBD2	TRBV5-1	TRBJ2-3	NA	CASSLAGGLITDTQYF	TGCGCCAGCAGCTTGGCGGGGGGTCTTATCACAGATACGCAGTATTTT
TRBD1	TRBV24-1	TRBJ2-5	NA	CAISPGTGSQETQYF	TGTGCCATATCGCCGGGGACAGGGTCCCAAGAGACCCAGTACTTC
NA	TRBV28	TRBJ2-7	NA	CASSLKAGAQQYF	TGTGCCAGCAGTTTAAAGGCGGGGGCCCAGCAGTACTTC
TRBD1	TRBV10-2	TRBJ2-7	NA	CASSESWDRGPYEQYF	TGCGCCAGCAGTGAGTCGTGGGACAGGGGGCCCTACGAGCAGTACTTC
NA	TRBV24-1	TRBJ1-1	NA	CATSDPHRDTEAFF	TGTGCCACCAGTGATCCTCACAGGGACACTGAAGCTTTCTTT
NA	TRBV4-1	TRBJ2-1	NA	CASSQESRVYNEQFF	TGCGCCAGCAGCCAAGAAAGCAGGGTCTACAATGAGCAGTTCTTC
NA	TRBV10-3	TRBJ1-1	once	CAIRAGSPLNTEAFF	TGTGCCATCAGGGCAGGGTCACCTTTGAACACTGAAGCTTTCTTT
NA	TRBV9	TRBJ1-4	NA	CASSVSSTNEKLFF	TGTGCCAGCAGCGTAAGCTCAACTAATGAAAAACTGTTTTTT
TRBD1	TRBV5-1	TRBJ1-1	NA	CASSLAGTGGKAEAFF	TGCGCCAGCAGCTTGGCCGGGACAGGGGGTAAGGCTGAAGCTTTCTTT
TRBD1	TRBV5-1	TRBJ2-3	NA	CASSFGTADRTDTQYF	TGCGCCAGCAGCTTCGGGACAGCGGATCGCACAGATACGCAGTATTTT
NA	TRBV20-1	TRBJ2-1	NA	CSAGGPNEQFF	TGCAGTGCCGGGGGGCCCAATGAGCAGTTCTTC
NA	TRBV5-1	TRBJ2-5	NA	CASSLGELGVQTQYF	TGCGCCAGCAGCTTGGGGGAGTTGGGCGTGCAGACCCAGTACTTC
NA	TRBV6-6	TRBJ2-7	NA	CATYYPAGSYEQYF	TGTGCCACCTACTACCCCGCGGGATCCTACGAGCAGTACTTC
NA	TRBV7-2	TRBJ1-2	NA	CASRWTAAGGYTF	TGTGCCAGCAGGTGGACTGCCGCGGGAGGCTACACCTTC
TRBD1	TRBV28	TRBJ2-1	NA	CASIDSRGRGWNEQFF	TGTGCCAGCATTGATTCTCGGGGCAGGGGGTGGAATGAGCAGTTCTTC
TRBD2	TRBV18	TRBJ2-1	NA	CASSPGTSDYNEQFF	TGTGCCAGCTCACCGGGGACTAGCGACTACAATGAGCAGTTCTTC
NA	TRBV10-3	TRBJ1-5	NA	CAISEGSGGLEPQHF	TGTGCCATCAGTGAGGGGAGTGGGGGGTTAGAGCCCCAGCATTTT
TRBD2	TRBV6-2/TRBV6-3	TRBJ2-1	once	CASSYRLAGGQVF	TGTGCCAGCAGTTATCGGCTAGCGGGGGGACAGGTCTTC
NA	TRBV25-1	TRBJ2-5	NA	CASSGSRGFQETQYF	TGTGCCAGCAGTGGCTCGCGGGGATTCCAAGAGACCCAGTACTTC
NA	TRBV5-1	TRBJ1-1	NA	CASSLPSTLNTEAFF	TGCGCCAGCAGCTTGCCCAGTACATTGAACACTGAAGCTTTCTTT
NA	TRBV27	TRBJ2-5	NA	CASSFGGAGETQYF	TGTGCCAGCAGTTTTGGGGGCGCGGGAGAGACCCAGTACTTC
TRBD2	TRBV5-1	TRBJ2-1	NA	CASSSNGLAGQYNEQFF	TGCGCCAGCAGCTCCAACGGACTAGCGGGGCAATACAATGAGCAGTTCTTC
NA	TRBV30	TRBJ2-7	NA	CAWSRRTQTYEQYF	TGTGCCTGGAGTCGAAGGACTCAAACCTACGAGCAGTACTTC
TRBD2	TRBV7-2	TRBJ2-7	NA	CASSLSLAGSGEQYF	TGTGCCAGCAGCTTGTCACTAGCGGGGTCCGGCGAGCAGTACTTC
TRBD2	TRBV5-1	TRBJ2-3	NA	CASSKGTSGGLSTDTQYF	TGCGCCAGCAGCAAAGGGACTAGCGGGGGCCTTAGCACAGATACGCAGTATTTT
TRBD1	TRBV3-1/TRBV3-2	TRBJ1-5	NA	CASSQATATGISNQPQHF	TGTGCCAGCAGCCAAGCAACCGCGACAGGGATTAGCAATCAGCCCCAGCATTTT
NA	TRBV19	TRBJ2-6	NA	CASSPLRDKVSGANVLTF	TGTGCCAGTAGTCCCCTCCGGGACAAAGTCTCTGGGGCCAACGTCCTGACTTTC
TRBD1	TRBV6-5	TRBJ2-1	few	CASTAGTGRNEQFF	TGTGCCAGCACAGCAGGGACAGGGAGGAATGAGCAGTTCTTC
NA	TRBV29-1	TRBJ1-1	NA	CSARGLAEAFF	TGCAGCGCCAGGGGTTTGGCTGAAGCTTTCTTT
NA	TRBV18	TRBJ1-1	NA	CASSPVEGRATEAFF	TGTGCCAGCTCACCAGTGGAGGGAAGAGCCACTGAAGCTTTCTTT
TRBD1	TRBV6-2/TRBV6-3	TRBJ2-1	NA	CASSPSGTGIYNEQFF	TGTGCCAGCAGCCCATCCGGGACAGGAATATACAATGAGCAGTTCTTC
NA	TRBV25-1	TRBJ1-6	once	CASSEDRINSPLHF	TGTGCCAGCAGTGAAGACAGAATAAATTCACCCCTCCACTTT
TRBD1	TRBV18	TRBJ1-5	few	CASSSSPGQGKGQPQHF	TGTGCCAGCTCAAGCTCACCGGGACAGGGGAAAGGACAGCCCCAGCATTTT
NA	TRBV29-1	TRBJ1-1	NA	CSVEDNLRAFF	TGCAGCGTTGAAGACAATCTACGGGCTTTCTTT
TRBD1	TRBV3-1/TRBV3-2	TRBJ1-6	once	CASSQASWVQGGSPLHF	TGTGCCAGCAGCCAAGCCTCCTGGGTACAGGGGGGTTCACCCCTCCACTTT